The 5 T cell receptor beta chains below were found in one sample sequenced in a study of blood T cell repertoires in COVID-19. The repertoire was sequenced with immunoSEQ multiplex PCR; TCRdb's copy has only in-frame clones and lacks some. The sample holds 260,000 or so clones; roughly 76% are singletons and the top ten take around 7.5%. Sequenced input: peripheral blood. The source is a woman older than 75 with COVID-19, enrolled during active disease.

The chain links TRBV30 to TRBJ2-2; 9 nucleotides match TRBD2. The CDR3 is 13 amino acids. The V gene end was trimmed by 3 bases and the J gene end by 8 bases; junction bases not matched to a gene: 4. Germline V gene data show CDR1 as GTSNPN and CDR2 as SVGIG (reference sequence). CDR3 in DNA: TGTGCCTGGAGGACAGCGGGGGGTGGGGAGCTGTTTTTT. It encodes CAWRTAGGGELFF.

The chain combines TRBV30 with TRBJ2-5, with D tentatively TRBD1 (6 bases). V gave up 4 bases and J gave up 2 bases, with 11 bases separating them. Germline assignment: CDR1 GTSNPN and CDR2 SVGIG (reference sequence). This CDR3 comprises 13 residues. CDR3 amino acids: CAWTGQRQETQYF. The CDR3 DNA reads TGTGCCTGGACAGGACAGAGACAAGAGACCCAGTACTTC.

The table lists this clone with a few counts. The chain joins TRBV5-1 to TRBJ2-3; 10 nucleotides line up with TRBD2. The CDR3 has 15 amino acids. Germline V CDR1 and CDR2: SGHRS, YFSETQ. V trimming: 2 bases; J trimming: 2 bases; junction bases outside the gene matches: 2. The CDR3 bases are TGCGCCAGCAGCTTAGCGGGGGGGTTCACAGATACGCAGTATTTT. Residues: CASSLAGGFTDTQYF.

This clone was seen a handful of times. The chain carries TRBV6-6 and TRBJ1-1, with D tentatively TRBD1 (5 bases). Trimming left V 8 bases short and J 5 bases short, with 12 bases between. This CDR3 contains 12 residues. In germline, CDR1 is MNHNY, CDR2 SVGAGI (reference sequence). CDR3 residues: CASGEGQTEAFF. DNA of the CDR3: TGTGCCAGCGGGGAGGGGCAAACTGAAGCTTTCTTT.

The J gene is TRBJ1-2, the V gene TRBV3-1 (or the pseudogene TRBV3-2); D is perhaps TRBD1 (5 bases). The germline V gene encodes CDR1 LGHDT and CDR2 YNNKEL (reference sequence). V lost 4 bases to trimming and J lost 4 bases, with 19 bases between them. This CDR3 is 16 amino acids long. CDR3 amino acids: CASSREQAPFGYGYTF. DNA for the CDR3: TGTGCCAGCAGCCGTGAACAGGCCCCATTCGGCTATGGCTACACCTTC.